This TCR beta chain comes out of a study of T cells in Graves' hyperthyroidism and ophthalmopathy. General study points: Most thyroid clonotypes that were expanded above 0.001 also turned up in blood.

Amplified TCR beta CDR3 regions came from RNA transcripts. Carried out on the TCR CDR3, a first-round RT-PCR used the HTBI primer set. TCRdb called the multiplex PCR reads again in MiXCR, with one record for every CDR3 protein. The repertoire holds around 610,000 distinct CDR3 sequences, with roughly 14% as singletons. This clonotype has at least ten counts. Antigen: not known. Pregnant or lactating patients were excluded, as were those with uncontrolled infection or other autoimmune disease. Germline CDR1 MNHNS, CDR2 SASEGT. Trimming removed 2 bases from V and 3 bases from J, with 6 bases in between. The CDR3 length is 13 residues.

The sample consisted of blood. The TCR sequence derives from a woman aged 35 to 49 with Graves' ophthalmopathy. The chain employs TRBV6-1 and TRBJ2-3, with D maybe TRBD2 (5 bases). The CDR3 coding sequence is TGTGCCAGCAGTGAAACTAGGACAGATACGCAGTATTTT. It is translated as CASSETRTDTQYF.